This entry lists 4 T cell receptor beta chains sequenced from one sample in a study of blood T cell repertoires in COVID-19. Method: immunoSEQ multiplex PCR; TCRdb's copy keeps in-frame clones and lacks some. The table shows under 60,000 clones, with roughly nine tenths occurring only once. Source material: peripheral blood. The origin of the receptors is a human donor in a cohort sampled during active COVID-19.

The chain carries TRBV27 and TRBJ2-7; TRBD2 is a possible D gene (5 bases). The CDR3 is 14 amino acids. V lost 5 bases and J 5 bases, leaving 16 bases between the germline ends. CDR1 MNHEY and CDR2 SMNVEV come from the germline V gene (reference sequence). This CDR3 is CASSKRDYRDEQYF. As DNA, the CDR3 is TGTGCCAGCAGTAAACGGGATTATCGAGACGAGCAGTACTTC.

The rearrangement joins TRBV19 to TRBJ1-1; D gene uncertain. This CDR3 region has 12 residues. Germline V gene data show CDR1 as LNHDA and CDR2 as SQIVND (reference sequence). Trimming stripped 3 bases from V and 4 bases from J, with 6 bases between. In DNA form, the CDR3 reads TGTGCCAGTAGTATTCGGGGCACTGAAGCTTTCTTT. This translates into CASSIRGTEAFF.

V and J are TRBV19 and TRBJ2-1, with 7 bases that match TRBD2. The V segment lost 4 bases and the J segment 7 bases; nucleotides outside the gene matches: 10. The CDR3 runs 15 residues. Germline V gene lookup returns CDR1 LNHDA and CDR2 SQIVND (reference sequence). CDR3 DNA sequence: TGTGCCAGTAGTAAAAGGACTAGGCGGGCGAATGAGCAGTTCTTC. Protein: CASSKRTRRANEQFF.

CDR3 in amino acids: CSAISANEQYV. The DNA of the CDR3 is TGCAGTGCTATTAGCGCGAACGAGCAGTACGTC. V is TRBV20-1 and J is TRBJ2-7, with TRBD2 as a possible D gene (5 bases). V was pared by 4 bases and J by 5 bases, with 9 bases between. The length of the CDR3 is 11 residues. In germline, CDR1 is DFQATT, CDR2 SNEGSKA (reference sequence).